Listed here is a single TCR beta chain. Deletions cut 2 bases from V and 7 bases from J, with 15 bases between. This CDR3 comprises 15 residues. The germline CDR1 and CDR2 sequences are KGHSH and LQKENI. As defined, naive CD8 cells were CD45RO-negative and positively selected for CCR7, with terminally differentiated effector memory CD45RA+ cells excluded. Method: immunoSEQ multiplex PCR; TCRdb's copy keeps in-frame clones and lacks some. The sample includes about 820,000 clones, around 92% of them seen just once. This sample is part of a study of shared clonotypes between healthy human individuals. This sequence was found in a man aged 30 to 45 in good health. Sequenced material: naive CD8+ T cells sorted from blood. The gene calls are TRBV18 and TRBJ2-1; perhaps TRBD2 as D (5 bases). In DNA, the CDR3 is TGTGCCAGCTCACCAAGGCTAAGGGAGACGAATGAGCAGTTCTTC. Translation gives CASSPRLRETNEQFF.